This TCR beta chain was recorded in a study of cytomegalovirus exposure and HLA in healthy donors. A remark on this clone: Its specificity is unknown.

General study findings and limits: In all likelihood, a cluster of highly shared sequence variants was a sequencing artifact.

Vbeta (60) and Jbeta (13) primers were used in the PCR. Method: immunoSEQ multiplex PCR; TCRdb's copy keeps in-frame clones and lacks some. Of some 130,000 clones in the sample, roughly 65% were seen once. This clonotype was sampled from a man aged 40-49 years in good health and CMV-seropositive. Sequencing input: PBMCs.

CDR3 protein: CASSYSRVGGYTF. CDR3 in DNA: TGTGCCAGCAGTTACTCCAGGGTCGGGGGCTACACCTTC. V and J are TRBV6-5 and TRBJ1-2; TRBD1 might be the D (5 bases). The germline CDR1 and CDR2 sequences are MNHEY and SVGAGI. The CDR3 has 13 amino acids. Trimming removed 0 bases from V and 8 bases from J, with 10 bases in between.